Detailed here is one T cell receptor (beta chain). This clonotype has ten or more counts. Its antigen remains unidentified. The sample holds no much larger clone one base away, and base qualities are not on file. The CDR3 goes from the cysteine to the phenylalanine over 13 residues. Only the CDR3 region is kept as DNA, spanning 39 bases read in frame from base 1. The V end gives up 4 bases and the J end 7 bases, leaving 6 bases in the junction not matched to a gene. The germline V gene (reference sequence) specifies DFQATT as CDR1 and SNEGSKA as CDR2. Moderately to severely active disease, a Clinical Activity Score of at least 3, a NOSPECS grade of at least 4, and a duration under 3 months were present in ophthalmopathy patients. Any patient with an uncontrolled infection, another autoimmune disease, pregnancy or lactation was excluded. Diagnoses were based on clinical symptoms, serum thyroxine and TRAb, thyroid ultrasound and orbital computed tomography. PBMCs were separated from roughly 9.3 ml of fresh peripheral blood using Ficoll-Paque density gradient centrifugation. Trizol reagent was used to extract total RNA, and RNA quality was then checked on an Agilent 2100 Bioanalyzer.

This sample was taken from a study of T cells in Graves' hyperthyroidism and ophthalmopathy (dated by TCRdb to about 2019). In the study overall: Peripheral blood samples were taken at the time of initial diagnosis, prior to any treatment. To identify distinguishing TCR V-J signatures, a discovery cohort of 90 to 100 patients was used, comprising approximately 40 with Graves' ophthalmopathy and around 60 with stable Graves' hyperthyroidism. Prospective prediction of ophthalmopathy was tested in an independent validation cohort consisting of 18 to 20 hyperthyroidism patients and 17 patients who later progressed to ophthalmopathy. The approximately 100 discovery patients were divided at random into training and test sets in a 7:3 ratio. In addition, the study compared T-cell repertoires in thyroid tissue and in blood from about 6 Graves' hyperthyroidism patients. After sampling, hyperthyroidism patients received methimazole starting at 30 mg daily, and ophthalmopathy patients received high-dose intravenous methylprednisolone. TCR Vbeta CDR3 sequencing of 120 to 150 peripheral blood samples (43 ophthalmopathy, over 70 hyperthyroidism and roughly 17 progressor patients) is reported in the paper.

The TCR beta CDR3 regions were amplified from the RNA transcripts. The TCR CDR3 was subjected to a first round of RT-PCR using the HTBI primer set and the Qiagen OneStep RT-PCR kit. A second multiplex PCR round built the libraries, followed by size selection and purification. Sequencing of the libraries was done on an Illumina HiSeq2000 using paired-end 100 bp reads. The published analysis was carried out like this. SOAPnuke was used to process the raw data, removing reads that contained adapters or uncalled bases, had a mean Phred below 15, or lacked an exact match to the constant primer or identifier. COPE v1.2.5 was used to merge high-quality paired reads, and clonotypes were defined as unique nucleotide sequences. MiTCR v1.1 was used to align the clonotypes against IMGT TRBV, TRBD and TRBJ reference segments. The analysis was restricted to V-J combinations with a frequency above 0.0001, which together covered approximately 99% of the repertoires. A TCS score was defined as the ratio between F50 (clonal expansion) and ExV (chaos), using BLOSUM62-based TCRdist between CDR3 peptides within each V-J. Welch's t-statistics and random forest reduced around 520 V-J features to under 15, which were used in a naive Bayes classifier (R e1071). The raw public data were reprocessed by TCRdb itself: fastp quality trimming at Q25, MiXCR clonotype calling, in-frame beta chains only. Rows with one shared CDR3 protein collapse into an entry with the most common genes and DNA. The V and J calls come from TCRdb's annotation, not from the publication. The sample table records about 640,000 distinct CDR3 sequences; 14% of these occur just once. The ten largest account for roughly an eighth of the sample.

Results and caveats for the whole study, not just this receptor: In validation, progression to ophthalmopathy was predicted by the model with 70% to 71% sensitivity and approximately 78% specificity, a median of about 6.4 months before onset. Most expanded thyroid clonotypes (frequency above 0.001) were also detected in blood, suggesting blood repertoires may reflect thyroid immune responses. No statistical method was used to set the sample size in advance, and investigators knew the group allocation. A 13 V-J signature model separated ophthalmopathy from stable hyperthyroidism, with over 85% sensitivity and 81% to 82% specificity in cross-validation and 80%/75% in testing.

The sequence was collected from a woman aged 45-59 years with Graves' ophthalmopathy. The chain employs TRBV20-1 and TRBJ1-5, with 8 bases aligning to TRBD1. Sample: blood. DNA sequence: TGCAGTGCTAATCAGGGGGCCGGACAGCCCCAGCATTTT. Its protein is CSANQGAGQPQHF.